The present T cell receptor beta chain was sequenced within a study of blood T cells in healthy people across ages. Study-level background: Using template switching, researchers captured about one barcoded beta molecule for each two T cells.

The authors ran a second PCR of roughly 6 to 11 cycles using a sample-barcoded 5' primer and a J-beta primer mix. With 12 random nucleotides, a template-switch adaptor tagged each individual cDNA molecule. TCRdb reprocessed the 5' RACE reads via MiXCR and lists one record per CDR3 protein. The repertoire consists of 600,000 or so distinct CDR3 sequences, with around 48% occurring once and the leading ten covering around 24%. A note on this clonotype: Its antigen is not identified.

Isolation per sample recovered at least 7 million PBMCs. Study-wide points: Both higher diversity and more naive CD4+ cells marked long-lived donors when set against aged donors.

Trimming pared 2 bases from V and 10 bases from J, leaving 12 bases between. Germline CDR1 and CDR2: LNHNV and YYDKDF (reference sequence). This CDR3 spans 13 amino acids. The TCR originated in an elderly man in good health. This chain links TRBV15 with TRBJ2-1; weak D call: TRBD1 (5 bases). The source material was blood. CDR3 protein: CATSRPDRTEQFF. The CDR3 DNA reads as TGTGCCACCAGCAGACCCGACAGAACAGAGCAGTTCTTC.